Included here is one T cell receptor (beta chain) sequence, with context. The antigen remains unidentified. The CDR3 is made up of 14 amino acids. Germline loops: CDR1 SNHLY, CDR2 FYNNEI. The junction had 5 bases not matched to a gene; V was cut back by 6 bases and J by 2 bases. This specimen comes from a study of cytomegalovirus exposure and HLA in healthy donors. Study at large: Unique TCRs from HLA-typed donors, about 85 million of them, were held in an early data release.

Study results and limitations: An analysis done earlier found most TCR beta V segments productive about 87% or about 30% of the time. The classifier, whose performance was assessed in both the original and validation cohorts, reportedly diagnosed cytomegalovirus status with high specificity and sensitivity.

Primers: 60 Vbeta forward and 13 Jbeta reverse. This table comes from immunoSEQ multiplex PCR, and its TCRdb copy is limited to in-frame clones, with some not included. The sample lists around 190,000 clones; approximately 80% were seen once. The clonotype originates from a female donor in good health and CMV-seronegative. The specimen was PBMCs. The J gene is TRBJ2-7, the V gene TRBV2; TRBD1 matches at 9 bases. DNA for the CDR3: TGTGCCAGCAGCCGGGACAGGGTGACCTACGAGCAGTACTTC. This codes for CASSRDRVTYEQYF.